The rows below give T cell receptor beta chains drawn from one sample of a study of blood T cells in healthy people across ages. One entry per CDR3 protein results from TCRdb running MiXCR on the 5' RACE reads. Of 600,000 to 1,000,000 distinct CDR3 sequences in the sample, roughly 64% are singletons; the top ten hold over 20%. Sequenced material: blood. The receptors derive from a man aged 25-45 years in good health. Both conserved end residues are part of each CDR3. D genes are given only for firm matches. The size of a clone is reported for some rows only, either as once, few or many, or as a class for expanded clones.

TRBJ2-5 TRBD1 . TRBV7-9 CASSSPDRGETQYF TGTGCCAGCAGCTCCCCCGACAGGGGTGAGACCCAGTACTTC
TRBJ2-5 . once TRBV7-2 CASSKLGSGTQYF TGTGCCAGCAGTAAATTGGGGTCCGGGACCCAGTACTTC
TRBJ2-3 . . TRBV5-1 CASAPTPTPDTQYF TGCGCCAGCGCCCCTACACCTACCCCGGATACGCAGTATTTT
TRBJ2-5 . . TRBV5-1 CASSTGSQETQYF TGCGCCAGCAGCACCGGGAGTCAAGAGACCCAGTACTTC
TRBJ2-7 TRBD2 . TRBV13 CASSLDGLAGTIEQYF TGTGCCAGCAGCTTAGACGGACTAGCGGGGACTATCGAGCAGTACTTC
TRBJ2-2 . . TRBV29-1 CSVDGWIEGANTGELFF TGCAGCGTTGATGGTTGGATAGAGGGCGCGAACACCGGGGAGCTGTTTTTT
TRBJ1-1 . . TRBV29-1 CSVVGGTGEAFF TGCAGTGTTGTTGGAGGGACTGGTGAAGCTTTCTTT
TRBJ1-6 TRBD1 few TRBV7-2 CASSTHGQGNNSPLHF TGTGCCAGCAGCACCCACGGACAGGGAAATAATTCACCCCTCCACTTT
TRBJ2-5 . once TRBV15 CATSRVSSRQETQYF TGTGCCACCAGCAGAGTCTCTAGCAGACAAGAGACCCAGTACTTC
TRBJ1-1 . . TRBV14 CASSYFGSGAGDTEAFF TGTGCCAGCAGCTACTTCGGCTCTGGGGCGGGGGACACTGAAGCTTTCTTT
TRBJ1-5 . . TRBV20-1 CSATPVNQPQHF TGCAGTGCCACTCCGGTAAATCAGCCCCAGCATTTT
TRBJ2-5 TRBD2 . TRBV9 CASSVATSGVSKETQYF TGTGCCAGCAGCGTAGCTACTAGCGGGGTATCAAAAGAGACCCAGTACTTC